One and the same sample provided the 13 T cell receptor beta chains below, sequenced in a study of T cells in Graves' hyperthyroidism and ophthalmopathy. Amplification of TCR beta CDR3 regions was performed using RNA transcripts as template. TCR CDR3 underwent first-round RT-PCR with the HTBI primer set. TCRdb reanalysed the multiplex PCR reads using MiXCR and keeps one entry per CDR3 protein. The table includes 200,000 to 250,000 distinct CDR3 sequences, over 15% detected once. Sequenced material: blood. The receptors shown here come from a man aged 45 to 65 with Graves' hyperthyroidism.

This clonotype was recorded many times. The V call is TRBV19, the J call TRBJ2-7, with D possibly being TRBD1 or TRBD2 (5 bases each). The germline V and J ends were trimmed by 6 bases and 4 bases, with 22 bases remaining between them. Germline assignment: CDR1 LNHDA and CDR2 SQIVND (reference sequence). The CDR3 has 16 residues. The chain's CDR3 is CASSLEHIGGDYEQYF. As DNA, the CDR3 is TGTGCCAGTAGCCTAGAACATATTGGGGGAGATTACGAGCAGTACTTC.

This clonotype was counted between two and nine times. The gene calls are TRBV11-3 and TRBJ2-7; TRBD1 is a possible D gene (6 bases). The germline V gene has CDR1 SGHNT and CDR2 YENEEA. CDR3 length: 13 amino acids. V dropped 6 bases and J dropped 9 bases, with 18 bases sitting between them. The CDR3 bases are TGTGCCAGCAGTTTCGCGGGTAGAGGGGGGCAGTACTTC. This codes for CASSFAGRGGQYF.

This chain joins TRBV2 and TRBJ1-1, with D possibly being TRBD1 (5 bases). Trimming removed 6 bases at V and 2 bases at J, with 13 bases between. Per the germline V gene, CDR1 is SNHLY and CDR2 is FYNNEI. The CDR3 is 14 residues long. The CDR3 is CASSQGDGNTEAFF. CDR3 DNA sequence: TGTGCCAGCAGCCAAGGGGACGGTAACACTGAAGCTTTCTTT. The full variable domain, completed using reference TRBV2 and TRBJ1-1, is EPEVTQTPSHQVTQMGQEVILRCVPISNHLYFYWYRQILGQKVEFLVSFYNNEISEKSEIFDDQFSVERPDGSNFTLKIRSTKLEDSAMYFCASSQGDGNTEAFFGQGTRLTVV.

This clonotype was counted a few times. DNA for the CDR3: TGCGCCAGCAGCCAAGGGGAGAGATCCTACGAGCAGTACTTC. Amino acids: CASSQGERSYEQYF. The chain has TRBV4-1 and TRBJ2-7, with D possibly being TRBD2 (5 bases). The V end was cut by 1 base, the J end by 1 base, with 8 bases between. Germline loops: CDR1 MGHRA, CDR2 YSYEKL. The CDR3 spans 14 residues.

This clonotype was seen many times. The genes are TRBV5-6 and TRBJ2-3; maybe TRBD2 (5 bases). CDR1 and CDR2 from the germline V gene are SGHDT and YYEEEE. Trimming removed 4 bases at V and 5 bases at J, with 5 bases between. The CDR3 consists of 11 residues. DNA of the CDR3: TGTGCCAGCAGCCGGGGAGATACGCAGTATTTT. Amino acids: CASSRGDTQYF.

The V gene is TRBV20-1, the J gene TRBJ2-2; TRBD2 matches 12 bases. V shed 0 bases, J shed 5 bases, and the junction held 19 bases outside the gene matches. The CDR3 covers 21 residues. CDR1 and CDR2 from the germline V gene are DFQATT and SNEGSKA (reference sequence). The CDR3 here is CSARDNYRGVLAGGATGELFF. CDR3 bases: TGCAGTGCTAGAGATAATTACAGGGGGGTGCTAGCGGGAGGGGCTACCGGGGAGCTGTTTTTT.

This clonotype was seen more than once but under ten times. The rearrangement joins TRBV11-1 to TRBJ2-1; no definite D call. The CDR3 covers 15 residues. Deletions cut 1 base from V and 7 bases from J, with 14 bases between. Germline V gives CDR1 SGHAT, CDR2 FQDESV (reference sequence). This CDR3 is CASSLGQPRNNEQFF. CDR3 sequence (DNA): TGTGCCAGCAGCTTAGGGCAGCCACGGAATAATGAGCAGTTCTTC.

This clonotype was seen ten or more times. The rearrangement links TRBV12-3 or TRBV12-4 to TRBJ2-2, with TRBD2 identical over 7 bases. The CDR3 is 13 residues long. V gave up 6 bases and J gave up 9 bases; unmatched junction bases: 7. The CDR3 is CASRPSGDRELFF. CDR3 DNA sequence: TGTGCCAGCAGGCCAAGCGGGGACCGGGAGCTGTTTTTT.

This clonotype appeared many times. V is TRBV7-9 and J is TRBJ1-1; D uncertain. From germline, CDR1 is SEHNR and CDR2 FQNEAQ (reference sequence). This CDR3 spans 13 amino acids. Trimming cost V 5 bases and J 3 bases, with 10 bases left between them. The CDR3 sequence: CASSLTLDTEAFF. The CDR3, as DNA: TGTGCCAGCAGCCTAACCCTCGACACTGAAGCTTTCTTT.

In its sample, this clonotype was seen a few times. The V call is TRBV2, the J call TRBJ1-6; D unclear. With 6 bases removed from V and 6 bases from J, the gap between germline ends came to 12 bases. The V gene's germline CDR1 is SNHLY and CDR2 FYNNEI. The CDR3 extends over 14 amino acids. CDR3 in DNA: TGTGCCAGCAGGACCCGGACGGCTAATTCACCCCTCCACTTT. Translating it yields CASRTRTANSPLHF.

This chain connects TRBV27 to TRBJ2-4; D is possibly TRBD2 (6 bases). The CDR3 covers 13 residues. V gave up 0 bases and J gave up 8 bases, with 8 bases separating them. CDR1 and CDR2 from the germline V gene are MNHEY and SMNVEV (reference sequence). CDR3 region: CASSLSGRYIQYF. CDR3 nucleotide sequence: TGTGCCAGCAGTTTATCAGGGAGGTACATTCAGTACTTC.

In DNA, the CDR3 is TGTGCTAGCCCAAAGCGGGAGCGGCATGAGCAGTTCTTC. As protein: CASPKRERHEQFF. This chain links TRBV7-7 with TRBJ2-1; 8 bases are a match to TRBD2. CDR3 length equals 13 residues. CDR1 and CDR2 from the germline V gene are SSHAT and FNYEAQ (reference sequence).

This clonotype was recorded at least ten times. The V gene is TRBV2, the J gene TRBJ2-3; no clear D. Between the trimmed V and J ends, which lost 4 bases and 2 bases, there was a span of 7 bases. This CDR3 is built from 13 residues. CDR1 SNHLY and CDR2 FYNNEI come from the germline V gene. CDR3 residues: CASSARYTDTQYF. CDR3 DNA: TGTGCCAGCAGTGCCAGGTACACAGATACGCAGTATTTT.